Here is one T cell receptor beta chain with its context. The source of the sample is a study of shared T cell receptors in the human thymus. This table comes from immunoSEQ multiplex PCR, and its TCRdb copy is limited to in-frame clones, with some not included. The sample comprises about 400,000 clones, roughly 94% of which are singletons, and around 0.019% rests with the top ten. The germline V gene has CDR1 MNHEY and CDR2 SMNVEV (reference sequence). V shed 2 bases and J shed 7 bases, with 11 bases lying between them. CDR3 length: 13 residues. The sample comprised thymocytes. This receptor was taken from a human donor. This sequence joins TRBV27 and TRBJ1-1; the D gene is possibly TRBD1 (6 bases). As DNA, the CDR3 is TGTGCCAGCAGTTTACGTCGCAGGGGTGAAGCTTTCTTT. Protein product: CASSLRRRGEAFF.